This T cell receptor (beta chain) was obtained from a study of T cell responses to AZD1222 COVID-19 vaccine. The study, taken as a whole, reports: Of the AZD1222 recipients, only six or seven were seropositive at baseline. It was only after the peak T cell response that any repertoires were sampled. Breadth and depth of Spike-specific TCRs rose after two AZD1222 doses.

Here immunoSEQ multiplex PCR was the method, and the copy in TCRdb shows in-frame clones only, minus some. The table has about 180,000 clones, around nine tenths seen once. This CDR3 comprises 13 residues. J lost 6 bases, V lost 6 bases, and 7 bases had no gene match. Germline-derived CDR1 and CDR2 are MNHNY and SVGAGI (reference sequence). In the case of this clone: Its specificity is unknown.

The TCR originated in an adult in good health. The V call is TRBV6-6, the J call TRBJ1-1; 7 bases agree with TRBD1. The sequences come from peripheral blood, collected on day 0 of AZD1222 vaccination. The CDR3 DNA reads as TGTGCCAGCAGCGACAGGGTTTACTCTGAAGCTTTCTTT. Its translation: CASSDRVYSEAFF.